A selection of T cell receptor beta chains follows, all from one sample in a study of cytomegalovirus exposure and HLA in healthy donors. Sequencing used immunoSEQ multiplex PCR; TCRdb keeps in-frame clones, though not all of them. This sample yields 80,000 to 95,000 clones, of which roughly 96% are seen a single time; 1.3% belongs to the top ten. The material sequenced was PBMCs. These receptors were obtained from a woman aged 18-29 years in good health and CMV-seronegative. Both conserved end residues are part of each CDR3. The order of the fields is D gene, clone size, V gene, J gene, CDR3 protein, CDR3 DNA. A D gene is named only where the DNA matches it firmly. The size entry is marked missing in some rows and otherwise reads once, few, many or a size class.

>NA|NA|TRBV15|TRBJ1-5
CATRPGPDYNQPQHF
TGTGCCACCAGGCCGGGACCGGACTACAATCAGCCCCAGCATTTT
>TRBD1|NA|TRBV7-9|TRBJ1-1
CASSQTGEEAFF
TGTGCCAGCAGCCAAACAGGGGAGGAAGCTTTCTTT
>NA|NA|TRBV14|TRBJ2-2
CASSHYGATNTGELFF
TGTGCCAGCAGCCATTACGGAGCTACGAACACCGGGGAGCTGTTTTTT
>TRBD1|NA|TRBV6-5|TRBJ2-7
CASSSDRALTYEQYF
TGTGCCAGCAGTTCCGACAGGGCCCTGACCTACGAGCAGTACTTC
>TRBD2|once|TRBV19|TRBJ2-3
CASSIDPLAGGTDTQYF
TGTGCCAGTAGTATAGATCCACTAGCGGGAGGCACAGATACGCAGTATTTT
>TRBD2|NA|TRBV6-1|TRBJ2-7
CASSEAQLAGRTYEQYF
TGTGCCAGCAGTGAAGCTCAACTAGCGGGACGTACCTACGAGCAGTACTTC
>NA|NA|TRBV18|TRBJ2-2
CASLRRQGGFANTGELFF
TGTGCCAGCCTCCGACGACAGGGAGGCTTCGCGAACACCGGGGAGCTGTTTTTT
>NA|once|TRBV11-2|TRBJ2-3
CASSPHLGSSTDTQYF
TGTGCCAGCAGCCCGCACTTGGGCAGTAGCACAGATACGCAGTATTTT
>NA|NA|TRBV27|TRBJ2-5
CASSLSPRGKRHRSQETQYF
TGTGCCAGCAGTTTAAGTCCCCGGGGGAAGCGCCACCGATCACAAGAGACCCAGTACTTC
>NA|NA|TRBV5-8|TRBJ2-7
CASSLATYEQYF
TGTGCCAGCAGCTTGGCGACTTACGAGCAGTACTTC
>TRBD2|NA|TRBV28|TRBJ2-3
CASSSNALGSGRAGSTDTQYF
TGTGCCAGCAGTTCAAACGCATTGGGTAGCGGGAGGGCCGGTTCCACAGATACGCAGTATTTT
>TRBD2|NA|TRBV27|TRBJ2-1
CATPRLAGGDLNEQFF
TGTGCCACCCCTAGACTAGCGGGAGGGGATTTAAATGAGCAGTTCTTC
>NA|NA|TRBV27|TRBJ2-7
CASRANRDTYYEQYF
TGTGCCAGCAGAGCTAACCGGGACACTTACTACGAGCAGTACTTC